This T cell receptor (beta chain) was identified in a study of read filtering for tumor transcriptome and immune sequencing. Study-level background: Per sample, TCR-region reads ranged about 4.05 to 11 million by IR-seq, roughly 80 to 1,300 by RNA-seq. Study-wide results and caveats: Without single-read clonotypes, shared clonotype proportions correlated more between IR-seq and RNA-seq.

This clonotype was found many times. Its antigen is undetermined. Sampling of bone marrow took place during active disease in every patient. Molecular barcoded adaptors covering alpha/delta and beta/gamma chains were used on about 0.4 ug RNA. TCRdb re-derived calls from the reads in MiXCR, one entry per CDR3 protein. The repertoire includes 100,000 to 150,000 distinct CDR3 sequences, around 13% of them detected once, and just under 8.5% sits in the top ten. The CDR3 is made up of 15 amino acids. V lost 3 bases to trimming and J lost 3 bases, with 11 bases between them. The V gene's germline CDR1 is SGHVS and CDR2 FNYEAQ.

The sequence derives from a donor at least 40 years old with multiple myeloma. What was sequenced was a population of CD138-negative cells sorted from bone marrow. The J gene is TRBJ2-2, the V gene TRBV7-6, with D possibly matching TRBD1 (5 bases). The CDR3 is CASSFRELDTGELFF. As DNA, the CDR3 is TGTGCCAGCAGCTTCAGGGAATTAGACACCGGGGAGCTGTTTTTT.